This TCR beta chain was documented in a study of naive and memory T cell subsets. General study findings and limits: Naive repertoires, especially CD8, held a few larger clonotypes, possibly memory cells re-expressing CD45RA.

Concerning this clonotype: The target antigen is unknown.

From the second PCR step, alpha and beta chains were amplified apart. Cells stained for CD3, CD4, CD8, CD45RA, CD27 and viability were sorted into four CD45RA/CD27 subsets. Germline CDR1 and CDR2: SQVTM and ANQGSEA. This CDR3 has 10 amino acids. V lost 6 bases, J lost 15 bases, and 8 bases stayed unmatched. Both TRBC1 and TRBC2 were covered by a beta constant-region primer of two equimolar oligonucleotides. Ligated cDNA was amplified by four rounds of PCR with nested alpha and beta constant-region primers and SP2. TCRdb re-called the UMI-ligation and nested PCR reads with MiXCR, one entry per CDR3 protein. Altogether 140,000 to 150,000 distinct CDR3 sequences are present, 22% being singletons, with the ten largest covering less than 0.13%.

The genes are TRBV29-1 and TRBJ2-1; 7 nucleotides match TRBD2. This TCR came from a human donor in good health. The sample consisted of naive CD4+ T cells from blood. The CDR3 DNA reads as TGCAGCGTATCCGCGGGGGTTGGGTTCTTC. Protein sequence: CSVSAGVGFF.